This T cell receptor (beta chain) came from a study of T cells in Graves' hyperthyroidism and ophthalmopathy. CDR3 length: 16 residues. The ends were cut back, 6 bases at V and 4 bases at J, with 21 bases in the middle. Germline V gives CDR1 ENHRY, CDR2 SYGVKD. Amplification of TCR beta CDR3 regions used RNA as the template. The HTBI primer set was used in a first-round RT-PCR of the TCR CDR3. Using its own MiXCR run on the multiplex PCR reads, TCRdb lists one record per CDR3 protein. The table shows 350,000 to 450,000 distinct CDR3 sequences, with over 11% occurring only once. At least ten counts were recorded for this clonotype.

The sequencing sample was made of blood. The source of this sequence is a man between 45 and 60 years old with Graves' ophthalmopathy. The J gene is TRBJ2-5, the V gene TRBV10-3; tentative D call: TRBD2 (6 bases). The CDR3 region is CAIRAPPVLGGETQYF. The CDR3 coding sequence is TGTGCCATCAGAGCCCCCCCAGTATTGGGGGGAGAGACCCAGTACTTC.